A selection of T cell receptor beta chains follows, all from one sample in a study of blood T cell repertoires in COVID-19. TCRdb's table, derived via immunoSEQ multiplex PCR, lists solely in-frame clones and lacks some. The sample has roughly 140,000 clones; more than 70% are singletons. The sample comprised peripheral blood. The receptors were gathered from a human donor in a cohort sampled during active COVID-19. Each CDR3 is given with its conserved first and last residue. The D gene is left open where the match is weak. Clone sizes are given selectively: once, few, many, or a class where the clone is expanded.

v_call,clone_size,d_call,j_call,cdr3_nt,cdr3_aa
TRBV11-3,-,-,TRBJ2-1,TGTGCCAGCAGCTTAGCCGGACTGAACAATGAGCAGTTCTTC,CASSLAGLNNEQFF
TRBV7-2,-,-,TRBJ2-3,TGTGCCAGCAGCCCAAGACACTCAGATACGCAGTATTTT,CASSPRHSDTQYF
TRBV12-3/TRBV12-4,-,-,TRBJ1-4,TGTGCCAGCAGTCCCTCGCAGTCAAAACTGTTTTTT,CASSPSQSKLFF
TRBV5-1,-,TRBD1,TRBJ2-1,TGCGCCAGCAGCTCAGGACAGGGGCCATACAATGAGCAGTTCTTC,CASSSGQGPYNEQFF
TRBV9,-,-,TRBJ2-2,TGTGCCAGCAGCGTAGCCCCAGGGGCCGGGGAGCTGTTTTTT,CASSVAPGAGELFF
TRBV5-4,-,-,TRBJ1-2,TGTGCCAGCAGCTTGAAGGGGCCTCTCGGGTATGGCTACACCTTC,CASSLKGPLGYGYTF
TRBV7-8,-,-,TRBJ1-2,TGTGCCAGCAGCGCCCGACTATTATCCAGCTATGGCTACACCTTC,CASSARLLSSYGYTF
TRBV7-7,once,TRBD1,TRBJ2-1,TGTGCCAGCAGTCCGGGACAGGGGAACTACAATGAGCAGTTCTTC,CASSPGQGNYNEQFF
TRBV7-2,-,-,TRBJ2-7,TGTGCCAGCAGCTGGTATGGGGGCAACTACGAGCAGTACTTC,CASSWYGGNYEQYF
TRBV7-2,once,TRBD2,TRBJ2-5,TGTGCCAGCAGCTTAGCATCCCGCGGGGGGCCGGGAGCAGAGACCCAGTACTTC,CASSLASRGGPGAETQYF
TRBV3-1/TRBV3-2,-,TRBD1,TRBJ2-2,TGTGCCAGCAGCCAAGCTCCAGGGGGTCTCACCGGGGAGCTGTTTTTT,CASSQAPGGLTGELFF
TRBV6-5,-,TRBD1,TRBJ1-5,TGTGCCAGCAGCTCCGGGACAGGGAGCAATCAGCCCCAGCATTTT,CASSSGTGSNQPQHF